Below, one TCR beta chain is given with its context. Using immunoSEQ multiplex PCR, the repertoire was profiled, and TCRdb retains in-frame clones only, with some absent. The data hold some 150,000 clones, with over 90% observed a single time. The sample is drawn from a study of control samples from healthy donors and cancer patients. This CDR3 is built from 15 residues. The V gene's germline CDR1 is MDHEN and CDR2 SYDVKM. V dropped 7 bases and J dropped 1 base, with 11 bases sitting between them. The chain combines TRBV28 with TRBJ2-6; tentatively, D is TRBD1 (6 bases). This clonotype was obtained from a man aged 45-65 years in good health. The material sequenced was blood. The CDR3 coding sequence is TGTGCCAGCATAGGGGGATCGTCTGGGGCCAACGTCCTGACTTTC. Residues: CASIGGSSGANVLTF.